The 11 T cell receptor beta chains below were found in one sample sequenced in a study of blood T cell repertoires in COVID-19. Libraries were prepared by immunoSEQ multiplex PCR; TCRdb keeps only in-frame clonotypes and omits some of them. The sample records about 120,000 clones, 65% to 90% being singletons. The sample taken for sequencing was peripheral blood. The source is a human donor in a cohort sampled during active COVID-19.

The chain uses TRBV7-2 and TRBJ2-3; D is perhaps TRBD2 (6 bases). Germline CDR1 is SGHTA and CDR2 is FQGNSA. The CDR3 loop spans 16 amino acids. Trimming took 2 bases from V and 4 from J, leaving 16 bases between them. The CDR3 loop reads CASSLLRSDYSDTQYF. The CDR3 bases are TGTGCCAGCAGCTTACTTAGATCGGACTACTCAGATACGCAGTATTTT.

J is TRBJ2-3 and V is TRBV27; the D gene is possibly TRBD2 (6 bases). The CDR3 consists of 14 residues. Germline-derived CDR1 and CDR2 are MNHEY and SMNVEV (reference sequence). Trimming shortened V by 6 bases and J by 3 bases, and 13 bases separated the two germline ends. This CDR3 reads CASSRHGGTDTQYF. The CDR3 DNA sequence: TGTGCCAGCAGCCGACATGGGGGGACAGATACGCAGTATTTT.

This clone came up once. The V call is TRBV7-2, the J call TRBJ2-1; TRBD2 matches at 12 bases. The junction had 6 bases not matched to a gene; V was cut back by 2 bases and J by 7 bases. This CDR3 has 16 residues. CDR1 is SGHTA and CDR2 is FQGNSA in the germline V gene. DNA for the CDR3: TGTGCCAGCAGCTTATCCCCTAGCGGGGGGGCTAATGAGCAGTTCTTC. This codes for CASSLSPSGGANEQFF.

The chain has TRBV5-4 and TRBJ2-5, with 9 bases lining up with TRBD2. V was clipped by 4 bases and J by 1 base; unmatched bases: 2. This CDR3 has 14 residues. The germline gives CDR1 SGHNT, CDR2 YYREEE (reference sequence). CDR3 sequence (DNA): TGTGCCAGCAGCGCAGCGGGGGGCCAAGAGACCCAGTACTTC. Amino acid sequence: CASSAAGGQETQYF.

This chain uses TRBV5-1 with TRBJ2-2, with D tentatively TRBD1 (5 bases). V was cut by 7 bases and J by 1 base, with 14 bases left in between. Germline values: CDR1 SGHRS, CDR2 YFSETQ. The CDR3 consists of 15 residues. The DNA of the CDR3 is TGCGCCAGCGACCCTGCAGGACAGAACACCGGGGAGCTGTTTTTT. This translates into CASDPAGQNTGELFF.

The chain couples TRBV5-1 to TRBJ2-1; 9 bases line up with TRBD2. CDR1 is SGHRS and CDR2 is YFSETQ in the germline V gene. The CDR3 consists of 19 residues. The CDR3 nucleotides read TGCCCCCCCCGCCGGGCCCCGGGGGCGGGGGGGCGCAGGGACAATGAGCAGTTCTTC. Protein product: CPPRRAPGAGGRRDNEQFF.

In the case of this clone: One junction end disagrees with the germline gene, perhaps due to a read error. The chain is built from TRBV11-2 and TRBJ2-3; 10 bases agree with TRBD1. Germline CDR1 reads SGHAT; CDR2 reads FQNNGV. This CDR3 is 17 amino acids long. CDR3 protein: CASSSGQGFGRTDTQYF. In DNA, the CDR3 is TGTGCCAGCAGCTCGGGACAGGGGTTTGGTCGCACGGATACGCAGTATTTT.

The chain carries TRBV1 and TRBJ1-1; TRBD1, the table's D call, was not compared with the DNA. TRBV1 is annotated as a pseudogene. The CDR3 is 23 residues long. CDR3 bases: TGCACCAGCAGCCAAGACCCACACATCCTAAAAAGACAGGGTTGTTGGATGAACACTGAAGCTTTCTTT. This gives the protein CTSSQDPHILKRQGCWMNTEAFF.

The chain employs TRBV7-2 and TRBJ2-3; 7 bases match TRBD2. The ends lost 3 bases at V and 2 bases at J; junction bases unmatched: 2. CDR3 length: 14 amino acids. The germline V gene has CDR1 SGHTA and CDR2 FQGNSA. CDR3: CASSLGGVTDTQYF. CDR3 DNA: TGTGCCAGCAGCTTGGGAGGGGTCACAGATACGCAGTATTTT.

V usage is TRBV6-6 and J usage is TRBJ2-3; 11 nucleotides line up with TRBD2. V shed 5 bases and J 0 bases; nucleotides not matched to a gene: 4. CDR1 MNHNY and CDR2 SVGAGI come from the germline V gene (reference sequence). The CDR3 loop spans 16 amino acids. The chain's CDR3 is CASSRVAGGSTDTQYF. The DNA of the CDR3 is TGTGCCAGCAGTAGAGTAGCGGGGGGGAGCACAGATACGCAGTATTTT.

This clone was observed a few times. This sequence joins TRBV5-4 and TRBJ2-3; 10 bases are shared with TRBD1. The V and J ends lost 0 bases and 4 bases, in that order; junction bases with no gene match: 8. Germline assignment: CDR1 SGHNT and CDR2 YYREEE (reference sequence). CDR3 size: 17 residues. DNA of the CDR3: TGTGCCAGCAGCTTGGATATCGGGACAGGGGTCTCAGATACGCAGTATTTT. It is translated as CASSLDIGTGVSDTQYF.